Shown below are 28 T cell receptor beta chains from a single sample sequenced in a study of T cell responses to AZD1222 COVID-19 vaccine. Repertoires were generated with immunoSEQ multiplex PCR, while TCRdb's copy carries only in-frame clones and drops some. This table has roughly 120,000 clones, approximately 88% appearing once. The material was peripheral blood, obtained 28 days after the second AZD1222 dose. Source of these receptors: an adult who received the AZD1222 COVID-19 vaccine.

The chain combines TRBV5-1 with TRBJ1-2; 8 nucleotides agree with TRBD1. Per germline, CDR1 SGHRS and CDR2 YFSETQ. The CDR3 contains 16 residues. V was pared by 4 bases and J by 7 bases, with 15 bases of the junction left unmatched. DNA for the CDR3: TGCGCCAGCAGCCGGGGGACAGGAGTCGGTTTTGGTGGCTACACCTTC. Translating gives CASSRGTGVGFGGYTF.

The rearrangement uses TRBV6-2 or TRBV6-3 and TRBJ2-5; D is unclear. Germline V gives CDR1 MNHEY, CDR2 SVGEGT. This CDR3 region has 12 residues. V dropped 6 bases and J dropped 5 bases, with 10 bases sitting between them. Here the CDR3 reads CASSPVGETQYF. The CDR3, as DNA: TGTGCCAGCAGCCCTGTTGGGGAGACCCAGTACTTC.

The chain links TRBV11-3 to TRBJ2-3; 7 bases match TRBD2. CDR3 length: 20 amino acids. Germline V gene data show CDR1 as SGHNT and CDR2 as YENEEA. With V trimmed by 4 bases and J by 1 base, 20 bases remained unmatched. The CDR3 loop is CASSSSSRGVLGRGTDTQYF. The DNA for the CDR3 is TGTGCCAGCAGCTCGAGCTCCCGGGGGGTTCTTGGAAGGGGCACAGATACGCAGTATTTT.

The rearrangement joins TRBV11-2 to TRBJ2-5; tentative D call: TRBD1 (6 bases). The CDR3 loop spans 14 amino acids. Germline CDR1 SGHAT, CDR2 FQNNGV. Trimming shortened V by 5 bases and J by 5 bases, and 15 bases separated the two germline ends. The CDR3 bases are TGTGCCAGCAGCCACAGCAGGGGTTTGGAGACCCAGTACTTC. It is translated as CASSHSRGLETQYF.

The chain couples TRBV5-5 to TRBJ1-1, with unresolved D. Germline loops: CDR1 SGHKS, CDR2 YYEKEE (reference sequence). The V end lost 2 bases, the J end lost 3 bases, and 14 bases lay between the germline ends. The CDR3 length is 15 residues. The CDR3 reads CASSFLERQDTEAFF. Written as DNA, the CDR3 is TGTGCCAGCAGCTTCCTTGAGCGGCAAGACACTGAAGCTTTCTTT.

The chain joins TRBV12-3 or TRBV12-4 to TRBJ2-7, with D uncertain. This CDR3 is built from 13 residues. V was cut by 7 bases and J by 2 bases, with 12 bases left in between. In nucleotides, the CDR3 is TGTGCCAGCACTCCCGGTTTCGCCTACGAGCAGTACTTC. Encoded protein: CASTPGFAYEQYF.

The rearrangement links TRBV15 to TRBJ2-7, with D tentatively TRBD2 (5 bases). This CDR3 region has 15 residues. In germline, CDR1 is LNHNV, CDR2 YYDKDF (reference sequence). V lost 4 bases to trimming and J lost 4 bases, with 17 bases between them. This CDR3 reads CATSKGLQWAYEQYF. The DNA for the CDR3 is TGTGCCACCAGCAAAGGACTTCAGTGGGCGTACGAGCAGTACTTC.

The genes are TRBV28 and TRBJ1-1, with TRBD1 matching 8 bases. The V gene end was trimmed by 2 bases and the J gene end by 10 bases; junction bases not matched to a gene: 18. The CDR3 runs to 17 residues. Germline-derived CDR1 and CDR2 are MDHEN and SYDVKM. The CDR3 DNA reads as TGTGCCAGCAGTTTACCACCTGGACAGGGTACGGCGATGGGAGCTTTCTTT. This codes for CASSLPPGQGTAMGAFF.

The V gene is TRBV5-5, the J gene TRBJ1-1; unclear D gene. The CDR3 consists of 13 residues. The V end lost 4 bases, the J end lost 3 bases, and 10 bases lay between the germline ends. CDR1 and CDR2 (germline): SGHKS, YYEKEE (reference sequence). The CDR3 reads CASSPGGDTEAFF. The CDR3 DNA sequence: TGTGCCAGCAGCCCCGGTGGGGACACTGAAGCTTTCTTT.

The chain employs TRBV11-2 and TRBJ1-1; TRBD1 might be the D (6 bases). Trimming cost V 5 bases and J 5 bases, with 21 bases left between them. Germline CDR1 is SGHAT and CDR2 is FQNNGV. The length of the CDR3 is 16 residues. CDR3 DNA sequence: TGTGCCAGCAGCACCCTGGACAGACTGAGAGGGACTGAAGCTTTCTTT. This translates into CASSTLDRLRGTEAFF. Full variable domain (outside the CDR3, taken from reference TRBV11-2 and TRBJ1-1): EAGVAQSPRYKIIEKRQSVAFWCNPISGHATLYWYQQILGQGPKLLIQFQNNGVVDDSQLPKDRFSAERLKGVDSTLKIQPAKLEDSAVYLCASSTLDRLRGTEAFFGQGTRLTVV.

CDR3 amino acids: CSDGGYTF. CDR3 DNA: TGCAGTGATGGGGGCTACACCTTC. The chain combines TRBV20-1 with TRBJ1-2; D is ambiguous. Germline values: CDR1 DFQATT, CDR2 SNEGSKA (reference sequence). This CDR3 has 8 residues. Trimming took off 7 bases at V and 8 bases at J, with 5 bases between the two ends.

The chain links TRBV12-5 to TRBJ1-3; 9 bases agree with TRBD1. The trim removed 6 bases at V and 0 bases at J, leaving 6 bases unmatched. Germline lookup yields CDR1 LGHNT and CDR2 FRNRAP. This CDR3 spans 16 amino acids. CDR3 nucleotide sequence: TGTGCTAGTGGCTTGACAGGGGGTAACTCTGGAAACACCATATATTTT. This encodes CASGLTGGNSGNTIYF.

CDR3 in amino acids: CSASGLAGDTRYEQYF. CDR3 sequence (DNA): TGCAGTGCTAGTGGGCTAGCGGGGGACACCCGCTACGAGCAGTACTTC. The gene calls are TRBV20-1 and TRBJ2-7; 10 bases map to TRBD2. Trimming at V came to 3 bases and at J to 3 bases, leaving 11 bases not matched to a gene. CDR1 is DFQATT, CDR2 SNEGSKA, per germline (reference sequence). The CDR3 contains 16 residues.

The chain couples TRBV11-2 to TRBJ2-1; 7 nucleotides align to TRBD2. CDR1 is SGHAT and CDR2 is FQNNGV in the germline V gene. CDR3 length: 17 residues. V gave up 4 bases and J gave up 0 bases; unmatched junction bases: 9. CDR3 sequence (DNA): TGTGCCAGCAGCTCTACTGGGGGGGAGAGCTCCTACAATGAGCAGTTCTTC. It translates to CASSSTGGESSYNEQFF. The variable domain in full, with the rest retrieved from reference TRBV11-2 and TRBJ2-1, is EAGVAQSPRYKIIEKRQSVAFWCNPISGHATLYWYQQILGQGPKLLIQFQNNGVVDDSQLPKDRFSAERLKGVDSTLKIQPAKLEDSAVYLCASSSTGGESSYNEQFFGPGTRLTVL.

This chain connects TRBV9 to TRBJ2-5; a weak D match, TRBD2 (5 bases). The V end was cut by 4 bases, the J end by 0 bases, with 13 bases between. CDR3 length: 15 residues. Germline CDR1 SGDLS, CDR2 YYNGEE. The DNA for the CDR3 is TGTGCCAGCAGCCTCCAGGACTGGTACCAAGAGACCCAGTACTTC. This encodes CASSLQDWYQETQYF.

The genes are TRBV7-2 and TRBJ1-2, with 10 bases that match TRBD1. V was pared by 1 base and J by 14 bases, with 10 bases of the junction left unmatched. The CDR3 is 14 residues long. Germline V gene lookup returns CDR1 SGHTA and CDR2 FQGNSA. The CDR3 region is CASSLVGTGVDLTF. The CDR3 DNA reads as TGTGCCAGCAGCTTAGTCGGGACAGGGGTAGATTTAACCTTC.

The chain links TRBV5-1 to TRBJ1-6, with TRBD1 matching 7 bases. Germline CDR1 is SGHRS and CDR2 is YFSETQ. Trimming removed 3 bases from V and 5 bases from J; junction bases left unmatched: 2. This CDR3 is 14 amino acids long. The CDR3 loop reads CASSWDRDNSPLHF. The CDR3 nucleotides are TGCGCCAGCAGCTGGGACAGAGATAATTCACCCCTCCACTTT. The whole variable domain, filled in from reference TRBV5-1 and TRBJ1-6, reads KAGVTQTPRYLIKTRGQQVTLSCSPISGHRSVSWYQQTPGQGLQFLFEYFSETQRNKGNFPGRFSGRQFSNSRSEMNVSTLELGDSALYLCASSWDRDNSPLHFGNGTRLTVT.

The rearrangement uses TRBV7-6 and TRBJ2-1, with D tentatively TRBD1 (6 bases). The V gene lost 4 bases and the J gene lost 3 bases, with 10 bases spanning the gap. Germline V gene sequence: CDR1 SGHVS, CDR2 FNYEAQ. The CDR3 length is 14 residues. This chain's CDR3 is CASSSGHHYNEQFF. The CDR3 region has the DNA TGTGCCAGCAGCTCGGGACACCACTACAATGAGCAGTTCTTC.

The rearrangement joins TRBV11-1 to TRBJ2-7; D is perhaps TRBD1 or TRBD2 (6 bases each). This CDR3 contains 15 residues. V was clipped by 3 bases and J by 3 bases, with 15 bases between them. Germline V gives CDR1 SGHAT, CDR2 FQDESV (reference sequence). The DNA of the CDR3 is TGTGCCAGCAGCTTCCAGGCCGGGGGCGGCTACGAGCAGTACTTC. Amino acid sequence: CASSFQAGGGYEQYF.

The table lists this clone with a count of one. V is TRBV2 and J is TRBJ1-2; the D gene is possibly TRBD1 (6 bases). CDR3 length: 14 residues. CDR1 is SNHLY, CDR2 FYNNEI, per germline. V was shortened by 7 bases and J by 4 bases, with 16 bases between the two germline ends. CDR3 nucleotides: TGTGCCAGCACTAACGACAGGACTGGCTATGGCTACACCTTC. Translated: CASTNDRTGYGYTF.

This clone was recorded only once. The chain links TRBV2 to TRBJ2-1; 9 positions agree with TRBD1. Trimming took 9 bases from V and 3 from J; bases not matched to a gene: 3. The CDR3 is 13 residues long. In germline, CDR1 is SNHLY, CDR2 FYNNEI. The CDR3 here is CARGTGNYNEQFF. The CDR3 DNA reads TGTGCCAGAGGGACAGGGAACTACAATGAGCAGTTCTTC. The full variable domain, rest sourced from reference TRBV2 and TRBJ2-1, is EPEVTQTPSHQVTQMGQEVILRCVPISNHLYFYWYRQILGQKVEFLVSFYNNEISEKSEIFDDQFSVERPDGSNFTLKIRSTKLEDSAMYFCARGTGNYNEQFFGPGTRLTVL.

The chain has TRBV5-4 and TRBJ1-3; D is undetermined. The CDR3 length is 15 residues. Per the germline V gene, CDR1 is SGHNT and CDR2 is YYREEE (reference sequence). Trimming took off 2 bases at V and 1 base at J, with 10 bases between the two ends. This chain's CDR3 is CASSFISGSGNTIYF. CDR3 sequence (DNA): TGTGCCAGCAGCTTTATATCGGGGTCTGGAAACACCATATATTTT.

In DNA, the CDR3 is TGTGCCAGCAGTGAATTCCAAGGGACTAGTCACTACGAGCAGTACTTC. This codes for CASSEFQGTSHYEQYF. This rearrangement joins TRBV25-1 to TRBJ2-7, with 8 bases that match TRBD2. Per the germline V gene, CDR1 is MGHDK and CDR2 is SYGVNS. This CDR3 spans 16 amino acids. V shed 1 base and J 3 bases; nucleotides not matched to a gene: 8.

The gene calls are TRBV27 and TRBJ1-2; 7 bases map to TRBD1. The CDR3 is 13 amino acids. CDR1 is MNHEY and CDR2 is SMNVEV in the germline V gene (reference sequence). The V gene end was trimmed by 7 bases and the J gene end by 5 bases; junction bases not matched to a gene: 7. CDR3 amino acids: CASKKGQLYGYTF. CDR3 nucleotide sequence: TGTGCCAGCAAAAAGGGACAGTTATATGGCTACACCTTC.

The V and J genes are TRBV19 and TRBJ2-7; 10 nucleotides agree with TRBD1. Germline loops: CDR1 LNHDA, CDR2 SQIVND (reference sequence). The CDR3 spans 13 residues. The J segment lost 6 bases and the V segment lost 6 bases, leaving 5 bases of the junction unmatched. For the CDR3, the DNA is TGTGCCAGTAGCCAAGACAGGGGGCGCGAGCAGTACTTC. The encoded protein is CASSQDRGREQYF.

This sequence joins TRBV6-5 and TRBJ1-2; D unresolved. The CDR3 totals 13 residues. Germline V CDR1 and CDR2: MNHEY, SVGAGI. Trimming shortened V by 2 bases and J by 4 bases, and 8 bases separated the two germline ends. CDR3 in amino acids: CASSYAGSYGYTF. CDR3 bases: TGTGCCAGCAGTTACGCAGGATCCTATGGCTACACCTTC.

This chain links TRBV5-8 with TRBJ1-5; D unresolved. Trimming shortened V by 3 bases and J by 5 bases, and 9 bases separated the two germline ends. Germline CDR1 is SGHTS and CDR2 is YDEGEE. This CDR3 is built from 13 residues. This CDR3 is CASSSGPYQPQHF. The DNA of the CDR3 is TGTGCCAGCAGCTCGGGTCCTTATCAGCCCCAGCATTTT.

J is TRBJ2-5 and V is TRBV2, with 9 bases identical to TRBD2. CDR1 is SNHLY and CDR2 is FYNNEI in the germline V gene. With 4 bases clipped from V and 5 bases from J, the junction kept 5 bases outside the gene matches. The CDR3 is made up of 14 amino acids. CDR3 sequence: CASSVFGLAETQYF. DNA of the CDR3: TGTGCCAGCAGTGTCTTTGGACTAGCGGAGACCCAGTACTTC.